Sequencing of this T cell receptor beta chain was carried out in a study of T cell clonality in common variable immunodeficiency. Overall study findings and caveats: The cause of increased CVID clonality remains unclear without subpopulation sequencing.

Produced via immunoSEQ multiplex PCR; TCRdb's table is partial and in-frame only. The sample contains tens of thousands of clones, none of them singletons. This clone was seen at least ten times. The antigen remains unidentified. The read stops 3 residues short of the end of the CDR3; the missing end is completed from the germline J gene. Trimming removed 7 bases from V and 2 bases from J, with 9 bases in between. The CDR3 spans 12 residues. Germline-derived CDR1 and CDR2 are SNHLY and FYNNEI. J is TRBJ2-7 and V is TRBV2; no firm D call. Sequenced sample: peripheral blood mononuclear cells. The sequence was collected from a person aged 18 to 75 in good health. Incomplete CDR3 DNA: TGTGCCAGCACTCTACAGCCCTACGAG. Its protein product is CASTLQPYE. The whole CDR3 reads CASTLQPYEQYF.